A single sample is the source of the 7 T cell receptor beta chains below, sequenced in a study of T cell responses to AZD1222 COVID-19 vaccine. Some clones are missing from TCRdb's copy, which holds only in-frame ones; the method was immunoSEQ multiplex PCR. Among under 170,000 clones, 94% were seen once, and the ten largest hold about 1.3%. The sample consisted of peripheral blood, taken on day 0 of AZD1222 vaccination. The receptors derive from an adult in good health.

CDR3 in amino acids: CASSLLIAKNIQYF. The CDR3 DNA follows: TGTGCCAGCAGCTTACTTATAGCCAAAAACATTCAGTACTTC. The V gene is TRBV7-2, the J gene TRBJ2-4; D is unresolved. Trimming pared 2 bases from V and 0 bases from J, leaving 5 bases between. Germline V lookup: CDR1 SGHTA, CDR2 FQGNSA. The CDR3 totals 14 residues. Together with reference TRBV7-2 and TRBJ2-4, the CDR3 gives the full variable domain: GAGVSQSPSNKVTEKGKDVELRCDPISGHTALYWYRQSLGQGLEFLIYFQGNSAPDKSGLPSDRFSAERTGGSVSTLTIQRTQQEDSAVYLCASSLLIAKNIQYFGAGTRLSVL.

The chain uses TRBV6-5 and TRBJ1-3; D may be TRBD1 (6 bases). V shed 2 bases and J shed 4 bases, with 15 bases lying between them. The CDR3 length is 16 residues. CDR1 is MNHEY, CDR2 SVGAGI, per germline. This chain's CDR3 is CASSYPLTGYGNTIYF. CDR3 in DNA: TGTGCCAGCAGTTACCCGCTTACAGGGTACGGAAACACCATATATTTT.

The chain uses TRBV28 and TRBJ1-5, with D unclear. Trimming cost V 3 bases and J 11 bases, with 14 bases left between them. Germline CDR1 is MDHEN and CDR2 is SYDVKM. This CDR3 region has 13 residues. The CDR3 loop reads CASSFGSPESQHF. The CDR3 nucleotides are TGTGCCAGCAGTTTTGGGTCACCGGAGTCCCAGCATTTT.

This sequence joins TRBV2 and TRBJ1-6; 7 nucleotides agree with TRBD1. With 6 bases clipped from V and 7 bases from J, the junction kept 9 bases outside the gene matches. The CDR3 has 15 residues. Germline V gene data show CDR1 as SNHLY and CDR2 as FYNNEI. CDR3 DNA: TGTGCCAGCAGCCGGACCCAGGGGGGAAATTCACCCCTCCACTTT. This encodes CASSRTQGGNSPLHF.

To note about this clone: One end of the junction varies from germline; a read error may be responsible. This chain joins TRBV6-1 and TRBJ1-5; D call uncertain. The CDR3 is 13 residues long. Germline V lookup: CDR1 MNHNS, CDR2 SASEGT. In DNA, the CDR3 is TGTGCCAGCAGTGAGTGGCCCAATGAGCCCCAGCATTTT. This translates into CASSEWPNEPQHF.

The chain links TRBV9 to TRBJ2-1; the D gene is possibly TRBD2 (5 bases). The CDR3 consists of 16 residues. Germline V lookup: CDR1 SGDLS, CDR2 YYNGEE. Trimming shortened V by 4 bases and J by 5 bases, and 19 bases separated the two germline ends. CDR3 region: CASSPWSGIANNEQFF. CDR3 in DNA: TGTGCCAGCAGCCCCTGGTCCGGGATCGCAAACAATGAGCAGTTCTTC.

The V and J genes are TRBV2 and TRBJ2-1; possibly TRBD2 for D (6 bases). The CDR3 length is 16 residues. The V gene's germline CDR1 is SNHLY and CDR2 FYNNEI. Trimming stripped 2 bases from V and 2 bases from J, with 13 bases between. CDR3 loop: CASSEWGEATYNEQFF. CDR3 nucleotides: TGTGCCAGCAGTGAATGGGGGGAAGCAACCTACAATGAGCAGTTCTTC.